This entry is about one T cell receptor (beta chain). These data originate in a study of CD8+ T cells in alopecia areata. Alopecia areata patients had lesional scalp punch biopsies and peripheral blood taken from them. The CDR3 is 16 residues long. The V and J ends lost 4 bases and 10 bases, in that order; junction bases with no gene match: 13. Germline V CDR1 and CDR2: LGHNA, YSLEER. The authors extracted RNA and reverse transcribed it into cDNA as the sequencing template. Measured with immunoSEQ multiplex PCR; TCRdb has only the in-frame clones, and not every one. The sample holds more than 200,000 clones, 65% to 70% seen once.

V and J are TRBV4-3 and TRBJ1-6, with 7 bases identical to TRBD1. This specimen was CD4+ T cells sorted from blood, taken at week 0. The origin of this receptor is a human donor with alopecia areata. The CDR3 bases are TGCGCCAGCAGCCTCGGAGGGGCAGGGGGTAACTCACCCCTCCACTTT. It yields the protein CASSLGGAGGNSPLHF.